This TCR beta chain came from a study of Graves' ophthalmopathy and Graves' hyperthyroidism. Overall study results and limits: The model forecast ophthalmopathy progression, reaching around 66% sensitivity and about 75% specificity. Blood also harbored most expanded thyroid clonotypes above 0.001 frequency.

As the template, RNA transcripts were used to amplify TCR beta CDR3 regions. An opening RT-PCR round employed HTBI primers and preceded a second-round multiplex PCR. From the multiplex PCR reads, TCRdb called clonotypes with MiXCR, one entry per CDR3 protein. The sample carries 580,000 or so distinct CDR3 sequences, about 35% recorded once. Germline V gives CDR1 SEHNR, CDR2 FQNEAQ (reference sequence). The CDR3 spans 14 residues. V dropped 3 bases and J dropped 5 bases, with 13 bases sitting between them. People with hyperthyroidism were aged 18 to 65 and newly diagnosed, under 2 months' duration. In regard to this clonotype: Antigen unknown.

The chain carries TRBV7-9 and TRBJ1-1; tentative D call: TRBD1 (5 bases). Sequencing was carried out using peripheral blood or thyroid tissue (not recorded which). The TCR comes from an adult man with Graves' hyperthyroidism. The CDR3 sequence is CASSLEGRRTEAFF. As DNA, the CDR3 is TGTGCCAGCAGCTTGGAGGGGCGTAGGACTGAAGCTTTCTTT. Full variable domain (outside the CDR3, taken from reference TRBV7-9 and TRBJ1-1): DTGVSQNPRHKITKRGQNVTFRCDPISEHNRLYWYRQTLGQGPEFLTYFQNEAQLEKSRLLSDRFSAERPKGSFSTLEIQRTEQGDSAMYLCASSLEGRRTEAFFGQGTRLTVV.